The clone carrying this T cell receptor (beta chain) showed up just once. Antigen unknown. The record originates from a study of cytomegalovirus exposure and HLA in healthy donors. About the research overall: A subsequent analysis stated that the 100 to 150 validation repertoires were run on the same platform as the roughly 620 first-cohort repertoires. Findings and caveats of the study: In vitro confirmation showed three CMV-associated chains to be CMV antigen specific. Reportedly, diagnosis of cytomegalovirus status by the classifier showed high specificity and sensitivity.

Method: immunoSEQ multiplex PCR; TCRdb's copy keeps in-frame clones and lacks some. Of some 120,000 clones listed, approximately 90% are singletons. Trimming removed 2 bases from V and 6 bases from J, with 8 bases in between. Per the germline V gene, CDR1 is MDHEN and CDR2 is SYDVKM. This CDR3 has 14 residues. This TCR was recovered from a young woman in good health and CMV-seronegative. The J gene is TRBJ1-6, the V gene TRBV28; D is perhaps TRBD1 (5 bases). Sequences were obtained from PBMCs. The CDR3 nucleotides read TGTGCCAGCAGTTTAGACAGTGCTAATTCACCCCTCCACTTT. It encodes CASSLDSANSPLHF.